This note documents a single T cell receptor beta chain sequence. This specimen belongs to a study of T-cell reconstitution after alpha-beta-depleted transplantation in children. Trimming took 0 bases from V and 3 from J; bases not matched to a gene: 2. The length of the CDR3 is 17 residues. In germline, CDR1 is SGHTA, CDR2 FQGTGA. TCRbeta library preparation incorporated unique molecular identifiers. One entry per CDR3 protein, called by TCRdb with MiXCR from the PCR reads. There are about 610,000 distinct CDR3 sequences in the sample; roughly a tenth occur only once, and approximately 4.1% lies in the top ten.

The chain combines TRBV7-3 with TRBJ2-3; 14 bases are shared with TRBD2. The TCR was taken from a human donor who donated a stem cell graft to a child with acute myeloid leukemia. Specimen: PBMCs from the stem cell graft donor, collected from the stem cell graft. The chain's CDR3 is CASSLTGTSGSTDTQYF. For the CDR3, the DNA is TGTGCCAGCAGCTTAACCGGGACTAGCGGGAGTACAGATACGCAGTATTTT.